The 27 T cell receptor beta chains reported below all come from one sample, sequenced in a study of neurological immune-mediated disorders. Regarding time point: longitudinal time-point 2. One entry per CDR3 protein, called by TCRdb with MiXCR from the 5' RACE reads. The sample shows tens of thousands of distinct CDR3 sequences, approximately 13% of them seen only once. Input material: PBMCs. These receptors all come from a woman aged 35 to 49 in good health.

In its sample, this clonotype was seen many times. J is TRBJ2-2 and V is TRBV4-3; D is perhaps TRBD2 (5 bases). This CDR3 region has 18 residues. V was trimmed by 3 bases and J by 0 bases, leaving 17 bases between them. The germline V gene encodes CDR1 LGHNA and CDR2 YSLEER. For the CDR3, the DNA is TGCGCCAGCAGCCAGGAGAGCACGGGGTTCGCGAACACCGGGGAGCTGTTTTTT. Protein: CASSQESTGFANTGELFF.

This clonotype was seen many times. The chain uses TRBV5-1 and TRBJ2-1; 8 bases match TRBD1. CDR1 and CDR2 (germline): SGHRS, YFSETQ. V trimming: 3 bases; J trimming: 12 bases; junction bases outside the gene matches: 5. The CDR3 is made up of 12 amino acids. The CDR3 nucleotides read TGCGCCAGCAGCTGGGGGGACAGGATGCAGTTCTTC. Translating gives CASSWGDRMQFF.

The chain employs TRBV29-1 and TRBJ1-1; 8 bases align to TRBD1. This CDR3 comprises 14 residues. J gave up 1 base and V 7 bases, and 8 bases lay outside the gene matches. The germline V gene encodes CDR1 SQVTM and CDR2 ANQGSEA. The CDR3 sequence: CSGLRTGRNTEAFF. In DNA form, the CDR3 reads TGCAGCGGACTCCGGACAGGGAGGAACACTGAAGCTTTCTTT.

This clonotype was seen many times. The V gene is TRBV7-9, the J gene TRBJ1-5; D gene ambiguous. V lost 4 bases to trimming and J lost 5 bases, with 6 bases between them. Germline CDR1 reads SEHNR; CDR2 reads FQNEAQ (reference sequence). The CDR3 has 12 residues. The CDR3 DNA reads as TGTGCCAGCAGCTCACGGGATCAGCCCCAGCATTTT. Its protein is CASSSRDQPQHF. The full variable domain, with the rest looked up from reference TRBV7-9 and TRBJ1-5, is DTGVSQNPRHKITKRGQNVTFRCDPISEHNRLYWYRQTLGQGPEFLTYFQNEAQLEKSRLLSDRFSAERPKGSFSTLEIQRTEQGDSAMYLCASSSRDQPQHFGDGTRLSIL.

At least ten counts were recorded for this clonotype. This chain connects TRBV12-3 or TRBV12-4 to TRBJ1-5; D gene unclear. V gave up 8 bases and J gave up 2 bases, with 13 bases separating them. The CDR3 totals 14 residues. This CDR3 is CASSDPTGNQPQHF. CDR3 coding DNA: TGTGCCAGCTCGGACCCGACGGGCAATCAGCCCCAGCATTTT.

CDR3 sequence: CASSWAQDSGNTIYF. CDR3 coding DNA: TGTGCCAGCAGTTGGGCGCAGGACTCTGGAAACACCATATATTTT. This chain links TRBV6-5 with TRBJ1-3; unclear D gene. V was shortened by 4 bases and J by 0 bases, with 10 bases between the two germline ends. From germline, CDR1 is MNHEY and CDR2 SVGAGI. The CDR3 contains 15 residues.

The chain joins TRBV7-2 to TRBJ1-3, with D possibly matching TRBD1 (5 bases). The CDR3 has 16 amino acids. Trimming took off 5 bases at V and 2 bases at J, with 16 bases between the two ends. Germline values: CDR1 SGHTA, CDR2 FQGNSA. The CDR3 nucleotides are TGTGCCAGCAGCCCATACCTGGGGGGTGCTGGAAACACCATATATTTT. This codes for CASSPYLGGAGNTIYF. Full variable domain (rest looked up from reference TRBV7-2 and TRBJ1-3): GAGVSQSPSNKVTEKGKDVELRCDPISGHTALYWYRQSLGQGLEFLIYFQGNSAPDKSGLPSDRFSAERTGGSVSTLTIQRTQQEDSAVYLCASSPYLGGAGNTIYFGEGSWLTVV.

The chain is built from TRBV11-2 and TRBJ2-7; possible D gene TRBD1, 5 bases. V lost 3 bases and J lost 2, with 11 bases in between. Germline V gives CDR1 SGHAT, CDR2 FQNNGV. The CDR3 is 14 amino acids. CDR3 coding DNA: TGTGCCAGCAGCTTGGGGAAAGGGGCCTACGAGCAGTACTTC. Protein product: CASSLGKGAYEQYF.

In its sample, this clonotype was seen many times. The chain is built from TRBV5-1 and TRBJ1-1, with D unclear. Trimming took 4 bases from V and 0 from J, leaving 10 bases between them. This CDR3 spans 14 amino acids. Germline V gene sequence: CDR1 SGHRS, CDR2 YFSETQ. This CDR3 is CASSNEQLNTEAFF. The CDR3 DNA reads TGCGCCAGCAGCAACGAACAGCTGAACACTGAAGCTTTCTTT.

DNA of the CDR3: TGTGCCAGCAGCACGACAGGGTTGTCTCAGCCCCAGCATTTT. It encodes CASSTTGLSQPQHF. The chain links TRBV5-5 to TRBJ1-5, with 7 positions matching TRBD1. This CDR3 region has 14 residues. CDR1 SGHKS and CDR2 YYEKEE come from the germline V gene (reference sequence). Unmatched junction bases numbered 7, after V lost 4 bases and J lost 6 bases.

The sample holds many counts of this clonotype. V usage is TRBV7-6 and J usage is TRBJ1-2; D perhaps matches TRBD1 (6 bases). Germline assignment: CDR1 SGHVS and CDR2 FNYEAQ. This CDR3 is 15 amino acids long. Trimming shortened V by 1 base and J by 7 bases, and 16 bases separated the two germline ends. CDR3 region: CASSLDVQGGTGYTF. The CDR3 DNA sequence: TGTGCCAGCAGCTTAGATGTACAAGGGGGAACTGGCTACACCTTC.

This clonotype was counted at least ten times. The rearrangement uses TRBV6-2 or TRBV6-3 and TRBJ2-7; 7 bases align to TRBD2. V was clipped by 10 bases and J by 3 bases; unmatched bases: 6. This CDR3 is 12 amino acids long. Germline CDR1 MNHEY, CDR2 SVGEGT. The CDR3: CATWEGFYEQYF. The DNA for the CDR3 is TGTGCCACCTGGGAGGGTTTCTACGAGCAGTACTTC.

This clonotype has a count of ten or more. V and J are TRBV20-1 and TRBJ1-1, with D tentatively TRBD1 (6 bases). V was clipped by 1 base and J by 4 bases, with 16 bases between them. Germline lookup yields CDR1 DFQATT and CDR2 SNEGSKA (reference sequence). The CDR3 sequence is 15 residues long. CDR3 sequence (DNA): TGCAGTGCTAGAGGCTCAGAAGGGGGGGTCACTGAAGCTTTCTTT. Translation gives CSARGSEGGVTEAFF.

With respect to this clonotype: A much bigger clone sits one base away, suggesting this may be a read error. This rearrangement joins TRBV5-1 to TRBJ1-5, with D unclear. The CDR3 loop spans 13 amino acids. Germline CDR1 reads SGHRS; CDR2 reads YFSETQ. The CDR3 nucleotides are TGCGCCAGCAGCTTGGGGATGAATCATCCCCAGCATTTT. It yields the protein CASSLGMNHPQHF.

In its sample, this clonotype was seen many times. The chain links TRBV7-2 to TRBJ2-1; maybe TRBD1 (6 bases). The CDR3 totals 14 residues. From germline, CDR1 is SGHTA and CDR2 FQGNSA. Trimming cost V 6 bases and J 6 bases, with 15 bases left between them. The CDR3 DNA reads as TGTGCCAGCAGGGGGCAGGGGACGGGCAATGAGCAGTTCTTC. It codes for CASRGQGTGNEQFF.

This rearrangement joins TRBV6-5 to TRBJ2-5; tentatively, D is TRBD1 or TRBD2 (5 bases each). The germline gives CDR1 MNHEY, CDR2 SVGAGI. The length of the CDR3 is 14 residues. V lost 5 bases and J 5 bases, leaving 15 bases between the germline ends. This CDR3 is CASSRAGAVETQYF. The CDR3 bases are TGTGCCAGCAGTAGAGCCGGGGCGGTGGAGACCCAGTACTTC.

The table lists this clonotype with many counts. The chain is built from TRBV11-1 and TRBJ1-2, with unresolved D. The V gene lost 8 bases and the J gene lost 8 bases, with 24 bases spanning the gap. Germline values: CDR1 SGHAT, CDR2 FQDESV (reference sequence). There are 15 residues in the CDR3. The chain's CDR3 is CASGRLVAAGAGYTF. CDR3 DNA: TGTGCCAGCGGTAGGCTCGTGGCCGCGGGAGCAGGCTACACCTTC. Combining the CDR3 with reference TRBV11-1 and TRBJ1-2 gives the whole variable domain EAEVAQSPRYKITEKSQAVAFWCDPISGHATLYWYRQILGQGPELLVQFQDESVVDDSQLPKDRFSAERLKGVDSTLKIQPAELGDSAMYLCASGRLVAAGAGYTFGSGTRLTVV.

The chain is built from TRBV6-2 or TRBV6-3 and TRBJ2-5; 9 nucleotides agree with TRBD2. This CDR3 has 13 amino acids. Germline V gives CDR1 MNHEY, CDR2 SVGEGT. The trim removed 11 bases at V and 3 bases at J, leaving 7 bases unmatched. Here the CDR3 reads CAGRGGAKETQYF. CDR3 nucleotide sequence: TGTGCCGGGCGCGGGGGGGCCAAAGAGACCCAGTACTTC.

Turning to this clonotype: A read error may be the cause here, since a much bigger clone is one base away. This chain uses TRBV5-1 with TRBJ2-3, with 9 bases that match TRBD1. Germline V CDR1 and CDR2: SGHRS, YFSETQ. There are 15 residues in the CDR3. This CDR3 is CVSTEGTGNTDTQYF. As DNA, the CDR3 is TGCGTCAGCACCGAAGGGACAGGGAACACAGATACGCAGTATTTT.

The gene calls are TRBV7-2 and TRBJ2-1; 7 positions agree with TRBD2. The V gene's germline CDR1 is SGHTA and CDR2 FQGNSA. The ends lost 3 bases at V and 9 bases at J; junction bases unmatched: 2. The CDR3 extends over 12 amino acids. The CDR3 nucleotides are TGTGCCAGCAGCTTCGGACTAGTTGAGCAGTTCTTC. Its protein is CASSFGLVEQFF.

The rearrangement uses TRBV18 and TRBJ1-1, with 10 bases that match TRBD1. There are 15 residues in the CDR3. The V gene's germline CDR1 is KGHSH and CDR2 LQKENI. V lost 3 bases to trimming and J lost 3 bases; unmatched junction nucleotides: 4. The CDR3 coding sequence is TGTGCCAGCTCACCGAGGGACAGGGGAGACACTGAAGCTTTCTTT. It is translated as CASSPRDRGDTEAFF.

This clonotype was counted many times. This chain uses TRBV7-3 with TRBJ2-3, with D unclear. Germline loops: CDR1 SGHTA, CDR2 FQGTGA. V gave up 0 bases and J gave up 2 bases, with 9 bases separating them. The CDR3 has 15 residues. The CDR3 loop reads CASSLTQRSTDTQYF. Here the CDR3 DNA reads TGTGCCAGCAGCTTAACCCAGCGCTCCACAGATACGCAGTATTTT.

Many counts were recorded for this clonotype. This chain uses TRBV5-1 with TRBJ1-1; tentative D call: TRBD1 (5 bases). The CDR3 consists of 14 residues. The ends were cut back, 1 base at V and 0 bases at J, with 7 bases in the middle. Germline CDR1 SGHRS, CDR2 YFSETQ. The CDR3 is CASSLTGLNTEAFF. As DNA, the CDR3 is TGCGCCAGCAGCTTGACAGGCCTGAACACTGAAGCTTTCTTT. The full variable domain, its missing parts supplied by reference TRBV5-1 and TRBJ1-1, is KAGVTQTPRYLIKTRGQQVTLSCSPISGHRSVSWYQQTPGQGLQFLFEYFSETQRNKGNFPGRFSGRQFSNSRSEMNVSTLELGDSALYLCASSLTGLNTEAFFGQGTRLTVV.

The sample holds one count of this clonotype. The chain uses TRBV6-7 and TRBJ1-5, with D uncertain. TRBV6-7 is identified as an open reading frame with a role that is uncertain. The CDR3 extends over 15 amino acids. V was clipped by 11 bases and J by 4 bases, with 21 bases between them. The CDR3 reads CAANHQGPGNQPQHF. In DNA, the CDR3 is TGTGCCGCCAATCACCAAGGGCCCGGGAATCAGCCCCAGCATTTT.

This clonotype was recorded at least ten times. The chain combines TRBV7-9 with TRBJ2-7, with D hard to call. CDR1 is SEHNR, CDR2 FQNEAQ, per germline (reference sequence). The CDR3 consists of 13 residues. The ends were cut back, 2 bases at V and 5 bases at J, with 10 bases in the middle. CDR3 protein: CASSLRRSHEQYF. Written as DNA, the CDR3 is TGTGCCAGCAGCTTACGCAGGTCCCACGAGCAGTACTTC. Based on the CDR3 plus reference TRBV7-9 and TRBJ2-7, the full variable domain is DTGVSQNPRHKITKRGQNVTFRCDPISEHNRLYWYRQTLGQGPEFLTYFQNEAQLEKSRLLSDRFSAERPKGSFSTLEIQRTEQGDSAMYLCASSLRRSHEQYFGPGTRLTVT.

This clonotype was detected many times. This chain connects TRBV20-1 to TRBJ2-1, with D perhaps matching TRBD2 (6 bases). CDR1 and CDR2 from the germline V gene are DFQATT and SNEGSKA (reference sequence). Trimming cost V 3 bases and J 4 bases, with 31 bases left between them. The CDR3 has 20 residues. CDR3 loop: CSARKEFSGSQVGLYNEQFF. CDR3 DNA: TGCAGTGCTAGGAAGGAATTTAGCGGTTCCCAGGTCGGGTTGTACAATGAGCAGTTCTTC.

This clonotype is medium-sized within its sample. V is TRBV7-2 and J is TRBJ2-7, with D maybe TRBD2 (7 bases). Germline CDR1 and CDR2: SGHTA and FQGNSA. The CDR3 sequence is 15 residues long. V was cut by 5 bases and J by 6 bases, with 20 bases left in between. In DNA form, the CDR3 reads TGTGCCAGCAGCGCCCTAGGAGGGGGGGTGGGCGAGCAGTACTTC. This translates into CASSALGGGVGEQYF.